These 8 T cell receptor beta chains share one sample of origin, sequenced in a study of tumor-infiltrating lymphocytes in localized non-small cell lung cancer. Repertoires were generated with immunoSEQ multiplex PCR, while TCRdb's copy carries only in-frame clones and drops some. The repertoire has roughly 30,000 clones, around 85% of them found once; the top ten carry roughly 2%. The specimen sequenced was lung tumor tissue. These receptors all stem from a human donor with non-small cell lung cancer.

The CDR3 loop is CASSFYRGRGWTGELFF. CDR3 coding DNA: TGTGCCAGTAGTTTTTACAGGGGGCGCGGTTGGACCGGGGAGCTGTTTTTT. The chain combines TRBV19 with TRBJ2-2; 9 nucleotides line up with TRBD1. Germline trimming cut 5 bases from V and 5 bases from J; bases unmatched to any gene: 12. In germline, CDR1 is LNHDA, CDR2 SQIVND (reference sequence). The CDR3 length is 17 residues.

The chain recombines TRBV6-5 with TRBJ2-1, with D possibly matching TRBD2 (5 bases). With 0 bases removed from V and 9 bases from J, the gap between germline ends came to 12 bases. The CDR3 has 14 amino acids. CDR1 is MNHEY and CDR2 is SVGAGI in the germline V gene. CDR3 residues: CASSYSLLAGEQFF. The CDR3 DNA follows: TGTGCCAGCAGTTACTCGCTCCTAGCTGGTGAGCAGTTCTTC.

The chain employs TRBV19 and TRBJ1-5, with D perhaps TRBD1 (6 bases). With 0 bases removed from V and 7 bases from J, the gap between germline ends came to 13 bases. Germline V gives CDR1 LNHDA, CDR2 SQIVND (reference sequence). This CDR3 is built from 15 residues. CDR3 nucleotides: TGTGCCAGTAGTATAGAGGGGGCAGGGGACCAGCCCCAGCATTTT. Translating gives CASSIEGAGDQPQHF. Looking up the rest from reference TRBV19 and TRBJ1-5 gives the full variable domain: DGGITQSPKYLFRKEGQNVTLSCEQNLNHDAMYWYRQDPGQGLRLIYYSQIVNDFQKGDIAEGYSVSREKKESFPLTVTSAQKNPTAFYLCASSIEGAGDQPQHFGDGTRLSIL.

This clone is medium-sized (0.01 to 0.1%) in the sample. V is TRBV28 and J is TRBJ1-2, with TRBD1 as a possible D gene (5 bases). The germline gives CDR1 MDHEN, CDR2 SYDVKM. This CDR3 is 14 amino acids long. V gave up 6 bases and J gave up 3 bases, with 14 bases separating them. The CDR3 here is CASSAGTVHYGYTF. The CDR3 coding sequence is TGTGCCAGCAGCGCCGGGACGGTACACTATGGCTACACCTTC.

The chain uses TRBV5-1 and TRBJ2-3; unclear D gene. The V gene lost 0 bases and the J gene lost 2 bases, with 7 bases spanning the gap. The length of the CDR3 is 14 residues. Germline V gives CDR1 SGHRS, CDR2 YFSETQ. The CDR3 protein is CASSLGQSTDTQYF. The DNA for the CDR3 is TGCGCCAGCAGCTTGGGGCAGTCCACAGATACGCAGTATTTT.

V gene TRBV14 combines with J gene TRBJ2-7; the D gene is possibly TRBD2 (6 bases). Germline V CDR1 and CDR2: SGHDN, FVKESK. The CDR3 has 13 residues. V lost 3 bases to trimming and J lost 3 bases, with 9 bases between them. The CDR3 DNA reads TGTGCCAGCAGCCAGTGGCGGGGCTACGAGCAGTACTTC. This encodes CASSQWRGYEQYF.

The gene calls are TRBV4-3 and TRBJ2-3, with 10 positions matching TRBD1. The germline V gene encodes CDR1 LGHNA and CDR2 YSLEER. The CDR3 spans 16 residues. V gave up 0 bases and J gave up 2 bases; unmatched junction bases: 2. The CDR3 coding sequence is TGCGCCAGCAGCCAAGAGACAGGGGGCAACACAGATACGCAGTATTTT. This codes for CASSQETGGNTDTQYF.

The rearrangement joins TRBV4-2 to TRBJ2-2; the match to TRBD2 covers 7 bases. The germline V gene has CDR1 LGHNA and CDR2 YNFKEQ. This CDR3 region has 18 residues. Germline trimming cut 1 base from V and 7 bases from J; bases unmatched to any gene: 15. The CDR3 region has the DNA TGTGCCAGCAGCCAAGTTAGGGGAGGCGGGGGATCCGGCGGGGAGCTGTTTTTT. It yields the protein CASSQVRGGGGSGGELFF.